This T cell receptor beta chain was sequenced during a study of blood T cell repertoires in COVID-19. Study background: T cells, B-cell-depleted T cells, or PBMCs supplied cDNA or gDNA.

V shed 5 bases and J shed 7 bases, with 16 bases lying between them. The CDR3 is made up of 13 amino acids. Germline CDR1 is SGHRS and CDR2 is YFSETQ. In the study's own analysis: Estimation of nucleated cell counts relied on the amplification of reference gene primers. Assay used: immunoSEQ multiplex PCR; TCRdb lists only in-frame clones, some missing. V and J calls and clone size follow that table, whereas D and trimming were derived from the DNA. Of fewer than 10,000 clones in the sample, roughly 90% were seen once. The receptor was derived from a man aged 60 to 75 with acute or convalescent COVID-19. V gene TRBV5-1 combines with J gene TRBJ2-7; TRBD2 is a possible D gene (5 bases). Sequenced input: peripheral blood. CDR3 region: CASSPIPTGEQYF. The CDR3 bases are TGCGCCAGCAGTCCAATTCCGACGGGAGAGCAGTACTTC. The whole variable domain, remainder taken from reference TRBV5-1 and TRBJ2-7, is KAGVTQTPRYLIKTRGQQVTLSCSPISGHRSVSWYQQTPGQGLQFLFEYFSETQRNKGNFPGRFSGRQFSNSRSEMNVSTLELGDSALYLCASSPIPTGEQYFGPGTRLTVT.